The 23 T cell receptor beta chains below were found in one sample sequenced in a study of T cell responses to AZD1222 COVID-19 vaccine. TCRdb's copy holds only in-frame clones and misses some; the assay was immunoSEQ multiplex PCR. The sample records roughly 140,000 clones, under 95% being singletons. The sequences come from peripheral blood, collected on day 0 of AZD1222 vaccination. These receptors came from an adult in good health.

The chain employs TRBV19 and TRBJ2-1; D may be TRBD1 or TRBD2 (7 bases each). The CDR3 is 15 amino acids. Trimming pared 3 bases from V and 3 bases from J, leaving 12 bases between. The germline CDR1 and CDR2 sequences are LNHDA and SQIVND (reference sequence). CDR3 amino acids: CASSIRGGFYNEQFF. In DNA form, the CDR3 reads TGTGCCAGTAGTATCAGGGGGGGCTTCTACAATGAGCAGTTCTTC. Drawing the rest from reference TRBV19 and TRBJ2-1, the complete variable domain is DGGITQSPKYLFRKEGQNVTLSCEQNLNHDAMYWYRQDPGQGLRLIYYSQIVNDFQKGDIAEGYSVSREKKESFPLTVTSAQKNPTAFYLCASSIRGGFYNEQFFGPGTRLTVL.

The rearrangement uses TRBV19 and TRBJ2-1, with TRBD2 matching over 12 bases. CDR3 length: 14 residues. J gave up 5 bases and V 9 bases, and 5 bases lay outside the gene matches. Germline V gene lookup returns CDR1 LNHDA and CDR2 SQIVND (reference sequence). The CDR3 is CASRTSGKDNEQFF. The CDR3 DNA is TGTGCCAGCAGGACTAGCGGGAAGGACAATGAGCAGTTCTTC.

The chain carries TRBV5-8 and TRBJ2-7, with unresolved D. Trimming left V 6 bases short and J 1 base short, with 8 bases between. The CDR3 has 12 amino acids. In germline, CDR1 is SGHTS, CDR2 YDEGEE. The CDR3 nucleotides are TGTGCCAGCACCCTAACTTCCTACGAGCAGTACTTC. It codes for CASTLTSYEQYF.

The chain recombines TRBV5-5 with TRBJ1-5; D possibly corresponds to TRBD1 (6 bases). From germline, CDR1 is SGHKS and CDR2 YYEKEE (reference sequence). Trimming took 0 bases from V and 5 from J, leaving 12 bases between them. The CDR3 has 15 amino acids. CDR3 nucleotides: TGTGCCAGCAGCTTGGAAGGGGGGGAGCATCAGCCCCAGCATTTT. Its protein is CASSLEGGEHQPQHF.

This clone was observed once. The chain combines TRBV18 with TRBJ2-7; 8 positions agree with TRBD1. This CDR3 comprises 15 residues. With V trimmed by 3 bases and J by 2 bases, 6 bases remained unmatched. CDR1 is KGHSH, CDR2 LQKENI, per germline. This chain's CDR3 is CASSPSLTGAYEQYF. In DNA, the CDR3 is TGTGCCAGCTCACCTTCTCTGACAGGGGCCTACGAGCAGTACTTC.

The gene calls are TRBV6-5 and TRBJ1-4; TRBD1 might be the D (6 bases). Trimming removed 6 bases from V and 2 bases from J, with 10 bases in between. Germline V gene sequence: CDR1 MNHEY, CDR2 SVGAGI. The CDR3 consists of 14 residues. The DNA of the CDR3 is TGTGCCAGCAGGGGGGCGGACACTAATGAAAAACTGTTTTTT. Its protein is CASRGADTNEKLFF.

V usage is TRBV3-1 (or the pseudogene TRBV3-2) and J usage is TRBJ1-3; 11 bases are a match to TRBD1. With V trimmed by 1 base and J by 0 bases, 5 bases remained unmatched. The germline CDR1 and CDR2 sequences are LGHDT and YNNKEL (reference sequence). CDR3 length: 18 amino acids. CDR3 sequence (DNA): TGTGCCAGCAGCCAAGGGACAGGGGGCCCTTCCTCTGGAAACACCATATATTTT. It is translated as CASSQGTGGPSSGNTIYF.

The chain couples TRBV21-1 to TRBJ2-7; TRBD2 is taken as the D call from the table, unchecked against the DNA. TRBV21-1 is given as a pseudogene. The CDR3 sequence is 15 residues long. The CDR3: CASPLPGLAGGEQYF. CDR3 sequence (DNA): TGTGCCAGCCCGTTACCGGGACTAGCGGGAGGCGAGCAGTACTTC.

The chain employs TRBV4-3 and TRBJ2-7; 10 bases align to TRBD1. Per the germline V gene, CDR1 is LGHNA and CDR2 is YSLEER. V shed 2 bases and J 1 base; nucleotides not matched to a gene: 11. The CDR3 covers 18 residues. The CDR3 DNA follows: TGCGCCAGCAGCCAACAACTAGGGACAGGGGCCGGATCCTACGAGCAGTACTTC. This codes for CASSQQLGTGAGSYEQYF.

This sequence joins TRBV4-3 and TRBJ2-7; 8 bases line up with TRBD1. V lost 0 bases and J lost 2; bases outside the gene matches: 6. Germline CDR1 reads LGHNA; CDR2 reads YSLEER. The CDR3 has 16 amino acids. In DNA, the CDR3 is TGCGCCAGCAGCCAAGAGGCAGGGGGACAGGCCTACGAGCAGTACTTC. Translating it yields CASSQEAGGQAYEQYF.

This clone was detected only a few times. DNA of the CDR3: TGCGCCAGCAAGAGGAGGGGGCAACAAGAGACCCAGTACTTC. Translation: CASKRRGQQETQYF. The rearrangement joins TRBV5-1 to TRBJ2-5, with D tentatively TRBD1 (7 bases). Looked up from germline, CDR1 is SGHRS and CDR2 is YFSETQ. The CDR3 contains 14 residues. Deletions cut 6 bases from V and 2 bases from J, with 14 bases between.

The rearrangement joins TRBV19 to TRBJ1-5, with TRBD1 matching 9 bases. V shed 7 bases and J 7 bases; nucleotides not matched to a gene: 11. Germline CDR1 is LNHDA and CDR2 is SQIVND (reference sequence). The CDR3 runs to 15 residues. The CDR3 sequence is CASIPGQGLNQPQHF. CDR3 DNA: TGTGCCAGTATACCGGGACAGGGACTAAACCAGCCCCAGCATTTT.

The V gene is TRBV19, the J gene TRBJ2-3; D is possibly TRBD1 (7 bases). This CDR3 comprises 15 residues. The germline gives CDR1 LNHDA, CDR2 SQIVND (reference sequence). Trimming stripped 3 bases from V and 5 bases from J, with 15 bases between. CDR3 amino acids: CASSISQGGGDTQYF. The CDR3, as DNA: TGTGCCAGTAGTATCTCCCAGGGGGGAGGAGATACGCAGTATTTT. Variable domain in full (rest from reference TRBV19 and TRBJ2-3): DGGITQSPKYLFRKEGQNVTLSCEQNLNHDAMYWYRQDPGQGLRLIYYSQIVNDFQKGDIAEGYSVSREKKESFPLTVTSAQKNPTAFYLCASSISQGGGDTQYFGPGTRLTVL.

The chain combines TRBV28 with TRBJ1-3; TRBD1 matches 8 bases. J was trimmed by 2 bases and V by 6 bases; bases with no gene match: 6. The CDR3 extends over 15 amino acids. Germline assignment: CDR1 MDHEN and CDR2 SYDVKM. Here the CDR3 DNA reads TGTGCCAGCAGCCTAGCGGACAGGGCTGGAAACACCATATATTTT. It codes for CASSLADRAGNTIYF.

This chain connects TRBV14 to TRBJ2-1; unclear D gene. The V end lost 2 bases, the J end lost 7 bases, and 15 bases lay between the germline ends. Per the germline V gene, CDR1 is SGHDN and CDR2 is FVKESK. CDR3 length: 15 amino acids. CDR3 in amino acids: CASSQTPAAINEQFF. The CDR3 DNA reads as TGTGCCAGCAGCCAAACCCCGGCGGCTATTAATGAGCAGTTCTTC.

The chain has TRBV2 and TRBJ2-7; 9 nucleotides line up with TRBD1. The CDR3 spans 14 residues. Germline assignment: CDR1 SNHLY and CDR2 FYNNEI. J was trimmed by 3 bases and V by 4 bases; bases with no gene match: 4. The CDR3 nucleotides read TGTGCCAGCAGTGTAGGGACAGGGTTCTACGAGCAGTACTTC. Amino acids: CASSVGTGFYEQYF.

The chain recombines TRBV6-1 with TRBJ1-5; TRBD1 might be the D (6 bases). Germline V CDR1 and CDR2: MNHNS, SASEGT. Trimming took off 1 base at V and 2 bases at J, with 9 bases between the two ends. There are 15 residues in the CDR3. This CDR3 reads CASSEDRERNQPQHF. In nucleotides, the CDR3 is TGTGCCAGCAGTGAAGACAGGGAACGCAATCAGCCCCAGCATTTT.

This clone has a single count. The rearrangement links TRBV7-2 to TRBJ2-7, with TRBD2 identical over 8 bases. The CDR3 is 13 residues long. Germline V CDR1 and CDR2: SGHTA, FQGNSA. The junction had 2 bases not matched to a gene; V was cut back by 1 base and J by 6 bases. For the CDR3, the DNA is TGTGCCAGCAGCTTAGGACTAGCGTTCGAGCAGTACTTC. Translation gives CASSLGLAFEQYF.

The rearrangement links TRBV4-1 to TRBJ1-1; weak D call: TRBD1 (6 bases). This CDR3 spans 15 amino acids. V was clipped by 4 bases and J by 5 bases, with 17 bases between them. In germline, CDR1 is MGHRA, CDR2 YSYEKL. The CDR3 region is CASSLGRGGWTEAFF. The CDR3 DNA reads as TGCGCCAGCAGCCTGGGCAGGGGAGGGTGGACTGAAGCTTTCTTT.

This chain uses TRBV4-2 with TRBJ1-4, with TRBD1 matching over 7 bases. Germline CDR1 and CDR2: LGHNA and YNFKEQ. This CDR3 comprises 15 residues. V lost 4 bases, J lost 4 bases, and 6 bases stayed unmatched. Written as DNA, the CDR3 is TGTGCCAGCAGCCGCCAAGGGACAGATAATGAAAAACTGTTTTTT. This encodes CASSRQGTDNEKLFF.

Worth noting for this clone: Sequence at one end of the junction differs from germline and may be a read error. The chain carries TRBV10-3 and TRBJ2-6, with 9 bases aligning to TRBD1. CDR1 and CDR2 from the germline V gene are ENHRY and SYGVKD. CDR3 length equals 18 residues. CDR3 region: CAISGRGQGSSGANVLTF. The CDR3 DNA reads TGTGCCATCAGTGGTAGGGGACAGGGCTCCTCTGGGGCTAACGTCCTGACTTTC.

Comment on this clone: At the DNA level, this CDR3 is encoded by other sequences in the same sample as well. DNA of the CDR3: TGTGCCAGTAGTATGGGTACGGGCTACAATGAGCAGTTCTTC. Translated, it gives CASSMGTGYNEQFF. This rearrangement joins TRBV19 to TRBJ2-1; D is unclear. Germline V gene lookup returns CDR1 LNHDA and CDR2 SQIVND (reference sequence). V gave up 3 bases and J gave up 3 bases, with 9 bases separating them. The CDR3 covers 14 residues.

J is TRBJ1-2 and V is TRBV2, with 10 bases aligning to TRBD1. Germline V CDR1 and CDR2: SNHLY, FYNNEI. The V and J ends lost 2 bases and 4 bases, in that order; junction bases with no gene match: 13. The CDR3 runs to 18 residues. As DNA, the CDR3 is TGTGCCAGCAGTGAACTTCCACCGACAGGGGGCGCTTCCTATGGCTACACCTTC. This sequence encodes CASSELPPTGGASYGYTF. Drawing the rest from reference TRBV2 and TRBJ1-2, the complete variable domain is EPEVTQTPSHQVTQMGQEVILRCVPISNHLYFYWYRQILGQKVEFLVSFYNNEISEKSEIFDDQFSVERPDGSNFTLKIRSTKLEDSAMYFCASSELPPTGGASYGYTFGSGTRLTVV.